These 16 T cell receptor beta chains were sequenced from one sample in a study of blood T cell repertoires in COVID-19. The method was immunoSEQ multiplex PCR; TCRdb's version includes in-frame clones alone and lacks a portion of them. The sample yields over 250,000 clones, 70% to 90% seen once. The sequencing input was PBMCs or T cells enriched from blood (not recorded which). These receptors were collected from a woman between 55 and 75 years old in a cohort exposed to, infected with or recovered from COVID-19 (not recorded which).

This clone was seen only once. This chain joins TRBV5-8 and TRBJ2-7; D is possibly TRBD1 (6 bases). V was trimmed by 4 bases and J by 4 bases, leaving 15 bases between them. Germline-derived CDR1 and CDR2 are SGHTS and YDEGEE. This CDR3 has 14 residues. This CDR3 reads CASSRQGPRYEQYF. The CDR3 bases are TGTGCCAGCAGCCGCCAGGGGCCTAGGTACGAGCAGTACTTC.

The genes are TRBV9 and TRBJ2-7; D possibly corresponds to TRBD2 (5 bases). V was clipped by 1 base and J by 0 bases, with 8 bases between them. Germline CDR1 and CDR2: SGDLS and YYNGEE. The CDR3 consists of 14 residues. The CDR3 DNA reads as TGTGCCAGCAGCGTAAACGGGGACTCCTACGAGCAGTACTTC. This codes for CASSVNGDSYEQYF.

V is TRBV11-2 and J is TRBJ1-2; D gene uncertain. The length of the CDR3 is 15 residues. Germline-derived CDR1 and CDR2 are SGHAT and FQNNGV. V was shortened by 0 bases and J by 8 bases, with 16 bases between the two germline ends. CDR3 sequence: CASSLDLARLGGYTF. In nucleotides, the CDR3 is TGTGCCAGCAGCTTAGATCTAGCCAGGCTTGGAGGCTACACCTTC.

This clone has a handful of counts. The V gene is TRBV6-1, the J gene TRBJ2-5; D is possibly TRBD1 (6 bases). This CDR3 has 14 amino acids. The germline CDR1 and CDR2 sequences are MNHNS and SASEGT. V lost 2 bases and J lost 5, with 12 bases in between. CDR3: CASSEPGVGETQYF. As DNA, the CDR3 is TGTGCCAGCAGTGAACCAGGGGTCGGCGAGACCCAGTACTTC.

The V and J genes are TRBV3-1 (or the pseudogene TRBV3-2) and TRBJ1-5; D unclear. CDR1 LGHDT and CDR2 YNNKEL come from the germline V gene (reference sequence). Trimming took 3 bases from V and 2 from J, leaving 14 bases between them. The CDR3 covers 16 residues. The CDR3 DNA follows: TGTGCCAGCAGCCACGACCCGCGCGGGGGCAATCAGCCCCAGCATTTT. This sequence encodes CASSHDPRGGNQPQHF.

This chain uses TRBV7-2 with TRBJ2-7; TRBD2 matches at 7 bases. CDR1 and CDR2 from the germline V gene are SGHTA and FQGNSA. The CDR3 covers 13 residues. The J segment lost 7 bases and the V segment lost 3 bases, leaving 6 bases of the junction unmatched. The CDR3 DNA is TGTGCCAGCAGCTTCCAGCGGGAACAAGAGCAGTACTTC. Amino acid sequence: CASSFQREQEQYF.

The gene calls are TRBV20-1 and TRBJ1-1; no clear D gene. Germline loops: CDR1 DFQATT, CDR2 SNEGSKA (reference sequence). The CDR3 consists of 10 residues. Trimming removed 3 bases at V and 11 bases at J, with 10 bases between. The CDR3 spells CSARQVPAFF. The CDR3 DNA reads as TGCAGTGCTAGGCAGGTTCCGGCTTTCTTT.

For the CDR3, the DNA is TGTGCCAGCAGCTTGTTGAAGGACAGGGGGGCGACGGATACGCAGTATTTT. Translating gives CASSLLKDRGATDTQYF. V usage is TRBV11-3 and J usage is TRBJ2-3; 10 bases line up with TRBD1. CDR3 length: 17 amino acids. With 3 bases clipped from V and 6 bases from J, the junction kept 12 bases outside the gene matches. Per the germline V gene, CDR1 is SGHNT and CDR2 is YENEEA. Complete variable domain (other parts from reference TRBV11-3 and TRBJ2-3): EAGVVQSPRYKIIEKKQPVAFWCNPISGHNTLYWYLQNLGQGPELLIRYENEEAVDDSQLPKDRFSAERLKGVDSTLKIQPAELGDSAVYLCASSLLKDRGATDTQYFGPGTRLTVL.

The V gene is TRBV11-3, the J gene TRBJ2-3, with TRBD2 as a possible D gene (6 bases). CDR3 size: 16 residues. Per germline, CDR1 SGHNT and CDR2 YENEEA. Trimming pared 2 bases from V and 4 bases from J, leaving 16 bases between. CDR3 loop: CASSLRAGTGADTQYF. The DNA for the CDR3 is TGTGCCAGCAGCTTACGGGCGGGAACTGGGGCAGATACGCAGTATTTT.

V is TRBV9 and J is TRBJ2-1, with D uncertain. This CDR3 has 13 amino acids. Trimming shortened V by 0 bases and J by 5 bases, and 6 bases separated the two germline ends. Germline values: CDR1 SGDLS, CDR2 YYNGEE. The CDR3 protein is CASSVAFNNEQFF. For the CDR3, the DNA is TGTGCCAGCAGCGTAGCATTCAACAATGAGCAGTTCTTC.

The CDR3, as DNA: TGCGCCAGCAGCTTGGGCGGGAGGACTAATGAAAAACTGTTTTTT. Translating it yields CASSLGGRTNEKLFF. The V call is TRBV5-1, the J call TRBJ1-4; D unresolved. The CDR3 loop spans 15 amino acids. The V gene's germline CDR1 is SGHRS and CDR2 YFSETQ. V lost 0 bases and J 2 bases, leaving 8 bases between the germline ends.

This clone was recorded a few times. The chain uses TRBV7-6 and TRBJ2-1; the D gene is possibly TRBD1 (5 bases). The CDR3 length is 17 residues. Per germline, CDR1 SGHVS and CDR2 FNYEAQ. The germline V and J ends were trimmed by 1 base and 8 bases, with 21 bases remaining between them. CDR3 protein: CASSLDADAGIAYEQFF. The CDR3 region has the DNA TGTGCCAGCAGCTTAGATGCGGATGCAGGGATTGCATATGAGCAGTTCTTC.

This clone was observed a handful of times. The CDR3 coding sequence is TGTGCCAGCACCTCCCCGGGATTGGACACTGAAGCTTTCTTT. Its protein is CASTSPGLDTEAFF. The chain is built from TRBV28 and TRBJ1-1; D unclear. This CDR3 has 14 amino acids. The ends were cut back, 7 bases at V and 3 bases at J, with 15 bases in the middle. CDR1 and CDR2 from the germline V gene are MDHEN and SYDVKM. The complete variable domain, with remaining parts taken from reference TRBV28 and TRBJ1-1, reads DVKVTQSSRYLVKRTGEKVFLECVQDMDHENMFWYRQDPGLGLRLIYFSYDVKMKEKGDIPEGYSVSREKKERFSLILESASTNQTSMYLCASTSPGLDTEAFFGQGTRLTVV.

This clone is a singleton in its sample. The chain carries TRBV5-1 and TRBJ1-2; no definite D call. The CDR3 sequence is 13 residues long. Trimming removed 6 bases from V and 2 bases from J, with 11 bases in between. Germline-derived CDR1 and CDR2 are SGHRS and YFSETQ. The CDR3 DNA reads as TGCGCCAGCAAGGTGCCGGGGAACTATGGCTACACCTTC. Protein product: CASKVPGNYGYTF.

This clone was counted a single time. The chain employs TRBV3-1 (or the pseudogene TRBV3-2) and TRBJ1-1, with D unresolved. With 1 base removed from V and 0 bases from J, the gap between germline ends came to 9 bases. Germline V lookup: CDR1 LGHDT, CDR2 YNNKEL (reference sequence). This CDR3 contains 15 residues. The CDR3 DNA reads as TGTGCCAGCAGCCAAGGGCCGGGGATGAACACTGAAGCTTTCTTT. Translating gives CASSQGPGMNTEAFF.

The chain carries TRBV27 and TRBJ2-3; D is perhaps TRBD2 (6 bases). The germline gives CDR1 MNHEY, CDR2 SMNVEV (reference sequence). CDR3 length equals 13 residues. V lost 5 bases, J lost 9 bases, and 15 bases lay in between. The CDR3: CASSPSTSLTQYF. The CDR3 nucleotides read TGTGCCAGCAGTCCATCGACTAGTCTGACGCAGTATTTT.